The 23 T cell receptor beta chains below come from one sample, sequenced in a study of blood T cell repertoires in COVID-19. Using immunoSEQ multiplex PCR, the repertoire was profiled, and TCRdb retains in-frame clones only, with some absent. The data show 190,000 or so clones, about 86% seen once. The sequencing input was peripheral blood. The source of these receptors is a woman under 30 who had recovered from COVID-19.

The chain couples TRBV27 to TRBJ1-2, with TRBD1 matching 8 bases. V dropped 6 bases and J dropped 8; count of bases not matched to a gene: 8. This CDR3 has 13 residues. The germline V gene encodes CDR1 MNHEY and CDR2 SMNVEV (reference sequence). The DNA of the CDR3 is TGTGCCAGCAGCATAGGACAGGGTAGAGGCTACACCTTC. It translates to CASSIGQGRGYTF.

This clone is a singleton in its sample. V is TRBV7-9 and J is TRBJ2-7; D call uncertain. V shed 0 bases and J shed 5 bases, with 5 bases lying between them. The CDR3 is 12 residues long. The germline V gene encodes CDR1 SEHNR and CDR2 FQNEAQ (reference sequence). CDR3 protein: CASSLANNEQYF. Written as DNA, the CDR3 is TGTGCCAGCAGCTTAGCGAACAACGAGCAGTACTTC.

The gene calls are TRBV7-3 and TRBJ1-1, with TRBD1 as a possible D gene (6 bases). Trimming shortened V by 5 bases and J by 1 base, and 8 bases separated the two germline ends. The CDR3 length is 13 residues. Germline V lookup: CDR1 SGHTA, CDR2 FQGTGA. The CDR3 DNA follows: TGTGCCAGCAGCCAACAGGGGAACACTGAAGCTTTCTTT. It yields the protein CASSQQGNTEAFF.

The rearrangement links TRBV7-6 to TRBJ2-1; D call uncertain. CDR3 length: 16 amino acids. V shed 2 bases and J shed 8 bases, with 19 bases lying between them. Per the germline V gene, CDR1 is SGHVS and CDR2 is FNYEAQ. The CDR3 DNA reads TGTGCCAGCAGCTTAAGGTTCGGTGGCCCAGGTGATGAGCAGTTCTTC. Its protein is CASSLRFGGPGDEQFF.

The rearrangement links TRBV2 to TRBJ2-1; TRBD2 aligns across 10 bases. Per germline, CDR1 SNHLY and CDR2 FYNNEI. CDR3 length equals 16 residues. The junction had 10 bases not matched to a gene; V was cut back by 9 bases and J by 2 bases. The CDR3 loop reads CASSRSGLATYNEQFF. DNA of the CDR3: TGTGCCAGTTCCCGGTCGGGACTAGCGACCTACAATGAGCAGTTCTTC.

The V gene is TRBV2, the J gene TRBJ2-5; TRBD1 is a possible D gene (6 bases). The CDR3 runs to 15 residues. Looked up from germline, CDR1 is SNHLY and CDR2 is FYNNEI. V shed 7 bases and J shed 0 bases, with 15 bases lying between them. The CDR3 is CASTGDEAYQETQYF. In nucleotides, the CDR3 is TGTGCCAGCACAGGGGACGAGGCGTACCAAGAGACCCAGTACTTC.

This chain links TRBV6-2 or TRBV6-3 with TRBJ1-4, with D uncertain. The CDR3 consists of 15 residues. With 2 bases removed from V and 0 bases from J, the gap between germline ends came to 7 bases. Germline CDR1 and CDR2: MNHEY and SVGEGT. The CDR3 spells CASSYETATNEKLFF. In DNA, the CDR3 is TGTGCCAGCAGTTACGAGACTGCAACTAATGAAAAACTGTTTTTT.

This sequence joins TRBV18 and TRBJ2-5; no clear D gene. V was shortened by 5 bases and J by 5 bases, with 18 bases between the two germline ends. Germline CDR1 reads KGHSH; CDR2 reads LQKENI. There are 15 residues in the CDR3. The DNA of the CDR3 is TGTGCCAGCTCAGCGCTAGTAGGCGGTTCGGAGACCCAGTACTTC. It yields the protein CASSALVGGSETQYF.

The V call is TRBV29-1, the J call TRBJ2-2; 10 positions agree with TRBD1. Germline trimming cut 0 bases from V and 8 bases from J; bases unmatched to any gene: 6. This CDR3 comprises 15 residues. Germline V lookup: CDR1 SQVTM, CDR2 ANQGSEA. The CDR3 DNA follows: TGCAGCGTTGAAGATCGACAGGGGGCCTCAGGGGAGCTGTTTTTT. Protein product: CSVEDRQGASGELFF.

The chain joins TRBV5-4 to TRBJ2-2; 7 positions match TRBD2. The germline V gene encodes CDR1 SGHNT and CDR2 YYREEE (reference sequence). CDR3 size: 15 residues. Trimming removed 3 bases from V and 6 bases from J; junction bases left unmatched: 8. Here the CDR3 DNA reads TGTGCCAGCAGCTCCCCGGGACTAAGTGCCGGGGAGCTGTTTTTT. Its translation: CASSSPGLSAGELFF.

The genes are TRBV19 and TRBJ2-1; D ambiguous. Germline CDR1 and CDR2: LNHDA and SQIVND (reference sequence). The V and J ends lost 5 bases and 4 bases respectively, with 6 bases between them. There are 12 residues in the CDR3. CDR3 nucleotides: TGTGCCAGTAGTCCACGGTACAATGAGCAGTTCTTC. It translates to CASSPRYNEQFF.

The J gene is TRBJ2-1, the V gene TRBV5-1, with 10 bases lining up with TRBD2. V trimming: 5 bases; J trimming: 3 bases; junction bases outside the gene matches: 8. The CDR3 runs to 16 residues. Germline assignment: CDR1 SGHRS and CDR2 YFSETQ. CDR3 sequence reads: CASSLLAGAHYNEQFF. DNA of the CDR3: TGCGCCAGCAGTCTTCTAGCGGGGGCCCACTACAATGAGCAGTTCTTC.

The V call is TRBV2, the J call TRBJ2-7, with 10 nucleotides matching TRBD2. The CDR3 covers 15 residues. Germline V gives CDR1 SNHLY, CDR2 FYNNEI. The V and J ends lost 7 bases and 3 bases, in that order; junction bases with no gene match: 9. DNA of the CDR3: TGTGCCAGCAAGGGTGGTGCTAGCGGGAGCTACGAGCAGTACGTC. Translation: CASKGGASGSYEQYV.

The rearrangement links TRBV11-2 to TRBJ2-7; D gene ambiguous. Trimming removed 1 base from V and 7 bases from J, with 5 bases in between. From germline, CDR1 is SGHAT and CDR2 FQNNGV. This CDR3 is 11 amino acids long. The chain's CDR3 is CASSLGLEQYF. The CDR3 DNA is TGTGCCAGCAGCTTAGGTCTGGAGCAGTACTTC.

The rearrangement joins TRBV3-1 (or the pseudogene TRBV3-2) to TRBJ2-7, with 7 bases fitting TRBD1. Germline V gene lookup returns CDR1 LGHDT and CDR2 YNNKEL (reference sequence). Trimming at V came to 1 base and at J to 3 bases, leaving 9 bases not matched to a gene. This CDR3 has 16 amino acids. The CDR3 coding sequence is TGTGCCAGCAGCCAAGTTTTGGCAGGGGGTTTCTACGAGCAGTACGTC. Its protein is CASSQVLAGGFYEQYV.

This rearrangement joins TRBV30 to TRBJ1-4, with 11 bases lining up with TRBD1. The CDR3 runs 16 residues. The V segment lost 2 bases and the J segment 7 bases; nucleotides outside the gene matches: 9. Looked up from germline, CDR1 is GTSNPN and CDR2 is SVGIG (reference sequence). The CDR3 nucleotides are TGTGCCTGGAGTAATGGACAGGGGGCAGGGGGTGAAAAACTGTTTTTT. Protein sequence: CAWSNGQGAGGEKLFF.

This clone showed up just once. V gene TRBV7-3 combines with J gene TRBJ2-1; D is ambiguous. The CDR3 is 15 residues long. Germline loops: CDR1 SGHTA, CDR2 FQGTGA. Trimming took off 5 bases at V and 0 bases at J, with 11 bases between the two ends. This CDR3 is CASSPRVSSYNEQFF. DNA for the CDR3: TGTGCCAGCAGCCCACGGGTCAGCTCCTACAATGAGCAGTTCTTC.

The V gene is TRBV19, the J gene TRBJ2-1; 9 nucleotides match TRBD2. Germline V gene lookup returns CDR1 LNHDA and CDR2 SQIVND (reference sequence). The CDR3 covers 17 residues. The J segment lost 4 bases and the V segment lost 0 bases, leaving 7 bases of the junction unmatched. As DNA, the CDR3 is TGTGCCAGTAGTATAGAATTATCGGCGGGGGGGTACAATGAGCAGTTCTTC. Protein product: CASSIELSAGGYNEQFF.

This clone appeared a few times. The same CDR3 is also encoded by other DNA sequences in this sample. The J gene is TRBJ1-1, the V gene TRBV18; possible D gene TRBD1, 5 bases. The V and J ends lost 4 bases and 0 bases respectively, with 9 bases between them. CDR3 length: 14 residues. Germline V CDR1 and CDR2: KGHSH, LQKENI. CDR3 DNA sequence: TGTGCCAGCTCACTCCAGGGCATGAACACTGAAGCTTTCTTT. It codes for CASSLQGMNTEAFF.

This chain connects TRBV6-1 to TRBJ2-5; 8 nucleotides align to TRBD2. Trimming at V came to 1 base and at J to 4 bases, leaving 5 bases not matched to a gene. Germline V gene lookup returns CDR1 MNHNS and CDR2 SASEGT. This CDR3 has 15 residues. CDR3 nucleotide sequence: TGTGCCAGCAGTGAAGGCCGGGGGGGGGTAGAGACCCAGTACTTC. It specifies CASSEGRGGVETQYF.

The rearrangement uses TRBV19 and TRBJ1-5; a possible D gene is TRBD1 (5 bases). V was pared by 7 bases and J by 4 bases, with 14 bases between. The CDR3 sequence is 14 residues long. From germline, CDR1 is LNHDA and CDR2 SQIVND (reference sequence). CDR3 in DNA: TGTGCCAGTAAGGGAACCCAGGGTAATCAGCCCCAGCATTTT. Translation gives CASKGTQGNQPQHF.

This chain connects TRBV21-1 to TRBJ2-1; the D call of TRBD1 is as the table states it, not checked on the DNA. TRBV21-1 is noted as a pseudogene. The CDR3 is 15 residues long. The CDR3 here is CASSKDRDRGNEQFF. The CDR3 DNA reads as TGTGCCAGCAGCAAAGACCGGGACAGGGGCAATGAGCAGTTCTTC.

J is TRBJ2-7 and V is TRBV7-3; 8 positions agree with TRBD1. Germline loops: CDR1 SGHTA, CDR2 FQGTGA. J lost 0 bases, V lost 8 bases, and 12 bases had no gene match. CDR3 length: 16 residues. The CDR3 region is CASGTGPAHLSYEQYF. CDR3 nucleotides: TGTGCCAGCGGGACAGGTCCAGCCCACCTCTCCTACGAGCAGTACTTC.